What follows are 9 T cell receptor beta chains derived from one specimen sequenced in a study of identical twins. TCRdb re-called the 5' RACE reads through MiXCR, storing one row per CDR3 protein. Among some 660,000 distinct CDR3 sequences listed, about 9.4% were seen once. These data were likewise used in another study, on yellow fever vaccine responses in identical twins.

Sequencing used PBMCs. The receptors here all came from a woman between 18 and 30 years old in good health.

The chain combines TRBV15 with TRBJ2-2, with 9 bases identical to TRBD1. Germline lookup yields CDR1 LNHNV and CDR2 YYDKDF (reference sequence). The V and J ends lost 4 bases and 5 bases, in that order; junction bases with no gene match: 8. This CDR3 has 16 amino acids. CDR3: CATSIGGTGNTGELFF. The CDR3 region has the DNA TGTGCCACCAGCATCGGAGGGACAGGGAATACCGGGGAGCTGTTTTTT.

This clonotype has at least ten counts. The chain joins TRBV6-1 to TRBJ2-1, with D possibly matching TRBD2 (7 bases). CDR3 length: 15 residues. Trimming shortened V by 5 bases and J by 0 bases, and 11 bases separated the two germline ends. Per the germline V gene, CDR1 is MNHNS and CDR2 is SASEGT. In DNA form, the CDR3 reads TGTGCCAGCAGTAGGGGGGGGAGCTCCTACAATGAGCAGTTCTTC. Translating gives CASSRGGSSYNEQFF.

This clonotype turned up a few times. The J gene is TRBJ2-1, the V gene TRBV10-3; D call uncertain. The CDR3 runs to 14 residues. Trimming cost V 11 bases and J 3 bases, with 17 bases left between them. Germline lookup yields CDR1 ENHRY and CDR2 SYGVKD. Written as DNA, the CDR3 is TGTGCCTCAGGAGCTACTCTGGACTACAATGAGCAGTTCTTC. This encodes CASGATLDYNEQFF.

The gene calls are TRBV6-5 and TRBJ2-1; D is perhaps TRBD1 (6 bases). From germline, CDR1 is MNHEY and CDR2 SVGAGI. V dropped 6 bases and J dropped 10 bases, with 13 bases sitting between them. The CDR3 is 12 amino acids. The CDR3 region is CASSETGFEQFF. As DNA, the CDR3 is TGTGCCAGCAGCGAAACAGGGTTCGAGCAGTTCTTC.

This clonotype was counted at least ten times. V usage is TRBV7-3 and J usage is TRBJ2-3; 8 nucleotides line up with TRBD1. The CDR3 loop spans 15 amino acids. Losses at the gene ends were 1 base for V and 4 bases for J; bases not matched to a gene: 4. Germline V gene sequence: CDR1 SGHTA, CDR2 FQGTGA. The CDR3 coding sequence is TGTGCCAGCAGCTTAAGGACAGGGTTGTCAGATACGCAGTATTTT. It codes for CASSLRTGLSDTQYF.

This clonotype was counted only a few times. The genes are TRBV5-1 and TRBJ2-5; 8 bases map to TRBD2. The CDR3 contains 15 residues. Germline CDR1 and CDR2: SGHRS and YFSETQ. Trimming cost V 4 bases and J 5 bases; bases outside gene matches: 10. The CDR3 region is CASSHGGAGEETQYF. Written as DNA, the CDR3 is TGCGCCAGCAGCCACGGGGGGGCCGGGGAGGAGACCCAGTACTTC.

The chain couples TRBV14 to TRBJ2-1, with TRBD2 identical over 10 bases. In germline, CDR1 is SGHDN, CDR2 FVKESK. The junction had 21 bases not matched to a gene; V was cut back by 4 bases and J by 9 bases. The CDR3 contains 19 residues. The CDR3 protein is CASSLPALAGWEVICEQFF. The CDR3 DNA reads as TGTGCCAGCAGCCTCCCGGCACTAGCGGGATGGGAGGTAATTTGTGAGCAGTTCTTC.

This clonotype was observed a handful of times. CDR3 residues: CASSSPIAETQYF. As DNA, the CDR3 is TGTGCCAGCAGTTCCCCCATCGCTGAGACCCAGTACTTC. The chain uses TRBV12-3 or TRBV12-4 and TRBJ2-5; D remains unclear. There are 13 residues in the CDR3. V was shortened by 4 bases and J by 5 bases, with 11 bases between the two germline ends.

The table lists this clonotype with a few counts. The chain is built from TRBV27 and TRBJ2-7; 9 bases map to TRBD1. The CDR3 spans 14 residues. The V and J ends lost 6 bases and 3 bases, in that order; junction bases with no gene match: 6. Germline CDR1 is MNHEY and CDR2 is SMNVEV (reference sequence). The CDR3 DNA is TGTGCCAGCAGACCCACAGGGGGCTTCTACGAGCAGTACTTC. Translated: CASRPTGGFYEQYF.